This TCR beta chain was recorded in a study of blood T cell repertoires in COVID-19. Across the whole study: From T cells, B-cell-depleted T cells, or PBMCs came the material, which was cDNA or gDNA.

Germline V CDR1 and CDR2: SQVTM, ANQGSEA. This CDR3 region has 14 residues. Trimming removed 5 bases from V and 4 bases from J; junction bases left unmatched: 8. Assay used: immunoSEQ multiplex PCR; TCRdb lists only in-frame clones, some missing. The sample lists 150,000 to 200,000 clones, around 87% occurring once. V gene TRBV29-1 combines with J gene TRBJ2-3; 8 nucleotides align to TRBD1. Sequencing input: peripheral blood. This receptor was obtained from a woman between 18 and 29 years old who had recovered from COVID-19. The CDR3 nucleotides are TGCAGCGTTCCCCAGGGGGCGAGGGCAGATACGCAGTATTTT. It encodes CSVPQGARADTQYF.